This TCR beta chain was sequenced in a study of cytomegalovirus exposure and HLA in healthy donors. Regarding the study as a whole: Cytomegalovirus status was reportedly diagnosed by the classifier with high sensitivity and specificity. Immune exposure data for these donors was limited to CMV serostatus.

As concerns this clone: Its antigen is not identified.

The germline V gene encodes CDR1 SNHLY and CDR2 FYNNEI. The CDR3 contains 17 residues. The V gene lost 5 bases and the J gene lost 7 bases, with 21 bases spanning the gap. PCR involved 60 Vbeta and 13 Jbeta primers. Measured with immunoSEQ multiplex PCR; TCRdb has only the in-frame clones, and not every one. Its listing shows 150,000 or so clones. The rearrangement uses TRBV2 and TRBJ1-6; possible D gene TRBD1, 6 bases. Input material: PBMCs. This TCR came from a young man in good health and CMV-seronegative. CDR3 in amino acids: CASSSFLQGILNSPLHF. The CDR3 nucleotides read TGTGCCAGCAGTTCCTTTTTACAGGGAATTTTGAATTCACCCCTCCACTTT.